The clone carrying this T cell receptor beta chain was seen more than once but under ten times. Its target is not known. The use of a sample-barcoded 5' primer and a J-beta primer mix characterized a second PCR of roughly 6 to 11 cycles. Every cDNA molecule carried a tag from a template-switch adaptor bearing 12 random nucleotides. TCRdb used MiXCR to reprocess the 5' RACE reads, holding one entry per CDR3 protein. Seen here are approximately 780,000 distinct CDR3 sequences, about 26% observed once, and the top ten hold over 2.5%. This sample was taken from a study of blood T cells in healthy people across ages. This CDR3 has 12 amino acids. Between the trimmed V and J ends, which lost 2 bases and 7 bases, there was a span of 8 bases. Germline values: CDR1 SEHNR, CDR2 FQNEAQ (reference sequence). Findings and limits, study-wide: Expanded clonotype shifts may have been confounded, as the donors had an unknown CMV status. It was not possible, with unsorted PBMCs, to conclusively compare naive and antigen-experienced cells.

The same sample was also studied in work on T cells of mothers and their children. Per that study: For unrelated pairs as for related ones, thymic selection shapes TCR recombination output similarly.

What was sequenced was blood. J is TRBJ1-1 and V is TRBV7-9; the D is unclear. This clonotype was obtained from a boy aged 10-17 years in good health. CDR3 sequence (DNA): TGTGCCAGCAGCTTACTGGGGATTGAAGCTTTCTTT. This translates into CASSLLGIEAFF.